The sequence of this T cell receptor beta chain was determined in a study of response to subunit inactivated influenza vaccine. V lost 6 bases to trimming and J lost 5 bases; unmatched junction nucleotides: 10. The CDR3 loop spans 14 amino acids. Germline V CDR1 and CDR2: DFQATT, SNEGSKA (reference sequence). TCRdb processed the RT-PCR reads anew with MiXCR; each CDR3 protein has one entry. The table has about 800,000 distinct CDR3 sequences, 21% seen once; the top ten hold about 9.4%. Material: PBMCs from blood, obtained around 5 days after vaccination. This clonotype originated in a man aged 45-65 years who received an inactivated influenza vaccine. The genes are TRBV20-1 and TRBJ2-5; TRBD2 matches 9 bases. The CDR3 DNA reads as TGCAGTGCGGGAAGAGCGGGAGGCAAGGAGACCCAGTACTTC. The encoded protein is CSAGRAGGKETQYF.